This T cell receptor (beta chain) stems from a study of blood T cells in healthy people across ages. Donors gave 8 to 10 milliliters of peripheral blood apiece. The CDR3 length is 11 residues. Germline V gene lookup returns CDR1 SNHLY and CDR2 FYNNEI. V was clipped by 7 bases and J by 7 bases, with 8 bases between them. It was with a sample-barcoded 5' primer and a J-beta primer mix that a second PCR of about 6 to 11 cycles was run. One entry per CDR3 protein, called by TCRdb with MiXCR from the 5' RACE reads. The table records around 970,000 distinct CDR3 sequences, just over 50% of them present only once.

The sequence came from a woman aged 60 to 75 in good health. Input material: blood. This chain connects TRBV2 to TRBJ2-1; D is unclear. CDR3 amino acids: CASKGVNEQFF. In DNA form, the CDR3 reads TGTGCCAGCAAGGGCGTAAATGAGCAGTTCTTC.